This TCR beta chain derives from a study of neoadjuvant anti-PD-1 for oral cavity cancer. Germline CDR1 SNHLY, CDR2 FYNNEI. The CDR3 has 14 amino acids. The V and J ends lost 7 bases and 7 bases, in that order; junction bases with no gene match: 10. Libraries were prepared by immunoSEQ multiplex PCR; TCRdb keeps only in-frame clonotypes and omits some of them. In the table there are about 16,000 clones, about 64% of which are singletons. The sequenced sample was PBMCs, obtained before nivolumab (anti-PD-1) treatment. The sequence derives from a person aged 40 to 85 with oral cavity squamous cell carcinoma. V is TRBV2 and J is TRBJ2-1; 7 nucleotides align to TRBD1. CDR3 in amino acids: CASTPGQLGNEQFF. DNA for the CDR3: TGTGCCAGCACCCCGGGACAGCTGGGGAATGAGCAGTTCTTC.